This T cell receptor (beta chain) was obtained from a study of blood T cell repertoires in COVID-19. Turning to the study itself: Acute-phase and convalescent COVID-19 samples originated in the United States, Italy and Spain. From T cells, B-cell-depleted T cells, or PBMCs came the material, which was cDNA or gDNA.

The CDR3 sequence is 23 residues long. Original processing notes: Scientists estimated how many nucleated cells there were by amplifying reference gene primers. The table came from immunoSEQ multiplex PCR; TCRdb's copy has only in-frame clones and leaves some out. V and J calls and clone size come straight from that table; D and trimming were deduced from the DNA. The sample has approximately 200,000 clones, about 81% seen once; the top ten hold 12%. The chain links TRBV21-1 to TRBJ1-6; TRBD1, the table's D call, was not compared with the DNA. TRBV21-1 is a pseudogene segment. This TCR came from a woman aged 80 or over with COVID-19, enrolled during active disease. Sequenced material: peripheral blood. The CDR3 is CASSLERTAGTGGKGSYNSPLHF. CDR3 sequence (DNA): TGTGCCAGCAGCCTCGAAAGGACAGCGGGGACAGGGGGCAAAGGCTCCTATAATTCACCCCTCCACTTT.